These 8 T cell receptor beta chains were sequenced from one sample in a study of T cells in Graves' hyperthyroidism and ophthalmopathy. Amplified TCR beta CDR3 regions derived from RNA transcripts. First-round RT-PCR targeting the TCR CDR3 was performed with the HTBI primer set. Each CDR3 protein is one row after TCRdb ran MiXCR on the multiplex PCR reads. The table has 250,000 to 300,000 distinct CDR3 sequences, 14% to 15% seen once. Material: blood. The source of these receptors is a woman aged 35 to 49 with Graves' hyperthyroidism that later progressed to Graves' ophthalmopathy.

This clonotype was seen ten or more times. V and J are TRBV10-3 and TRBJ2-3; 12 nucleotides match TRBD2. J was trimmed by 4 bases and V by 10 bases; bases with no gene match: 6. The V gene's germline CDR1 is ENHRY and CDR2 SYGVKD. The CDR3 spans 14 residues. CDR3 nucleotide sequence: TGTGCCACACGACTAGCGGGAGAGGCAGATACGCAGTATTTT. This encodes CATRLAGEADTQYF.

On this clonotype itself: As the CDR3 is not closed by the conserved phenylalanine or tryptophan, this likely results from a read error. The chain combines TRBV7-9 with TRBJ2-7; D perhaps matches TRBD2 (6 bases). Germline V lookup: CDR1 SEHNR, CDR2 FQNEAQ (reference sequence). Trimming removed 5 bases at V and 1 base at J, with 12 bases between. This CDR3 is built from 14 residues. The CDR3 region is CASSPKGRSYEQYL. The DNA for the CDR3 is TGTGCCAGCAGCCCCAAGGGGAGGTCCTACGAGCAGTACCTC.

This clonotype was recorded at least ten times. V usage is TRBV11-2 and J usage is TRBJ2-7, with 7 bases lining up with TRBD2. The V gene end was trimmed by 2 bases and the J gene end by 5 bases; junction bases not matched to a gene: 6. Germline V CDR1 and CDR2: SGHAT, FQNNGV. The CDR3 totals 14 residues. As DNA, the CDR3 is TGTGCCAGCAGCTTACTGGGTGGGAGGGACGAGCAGTACTTC. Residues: CASSLLGGRDEQYF.

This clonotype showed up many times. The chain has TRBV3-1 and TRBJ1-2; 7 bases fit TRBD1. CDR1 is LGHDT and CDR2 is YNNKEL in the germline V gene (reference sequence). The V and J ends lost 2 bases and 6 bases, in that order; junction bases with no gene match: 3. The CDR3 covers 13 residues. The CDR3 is CASSQPGGNGYTF. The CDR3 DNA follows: TGTGCCAGCAGCCAACCAGGGGGGAATGGCTACACCTTC.

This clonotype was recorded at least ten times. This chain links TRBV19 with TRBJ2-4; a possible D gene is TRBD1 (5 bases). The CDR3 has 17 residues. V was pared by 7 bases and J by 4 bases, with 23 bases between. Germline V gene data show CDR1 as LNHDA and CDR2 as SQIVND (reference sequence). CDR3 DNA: TGTGCCAGTACCCAATTGGGATCAGGGAAAGAAAAAAACATTCAGTACTTC. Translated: CASTQLGSGKEKNIQYF. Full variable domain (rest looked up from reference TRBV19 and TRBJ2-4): DGGITQSPKYLFRKEGQNVTLSCEQNLNHDAMYWYRQDPGQGLRLIYYSQIVNDFQKGDIAEGYSVSREKKESFPLTVTSAQKNPTAFYLCASTQLGSGKEKNIQYFGAGTRLSVL.

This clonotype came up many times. CDR3 sequence: CASSLGAGGGDTQYF. In DNA form, the CDR3 reads TGTGCCAGCAGCTTGGGAGCGGGAGGAGGAGATACGCAGTATTTT. The chain combines TRBV5-5 with TRBJ2-3, with 9 nucleotides matching TRBD2. Losses at the gene ends were 0 bases for V and 5 bases for J; bases not matched to a gene: 4. Looked up from germline, CDR1 is SGHKS and CDR2 is YYEKEE (reference sequence). The CDR3 totals 15 residues.

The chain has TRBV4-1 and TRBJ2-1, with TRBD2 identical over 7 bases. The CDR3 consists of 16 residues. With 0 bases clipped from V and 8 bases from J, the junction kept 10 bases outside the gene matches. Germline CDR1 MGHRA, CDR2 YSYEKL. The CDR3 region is CASSQERRGRGHEQFF. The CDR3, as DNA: TGCGCCAGCAGCCAAGAGAGGCGCGGGAGAGGCCATGAGCAGTTCTTC.

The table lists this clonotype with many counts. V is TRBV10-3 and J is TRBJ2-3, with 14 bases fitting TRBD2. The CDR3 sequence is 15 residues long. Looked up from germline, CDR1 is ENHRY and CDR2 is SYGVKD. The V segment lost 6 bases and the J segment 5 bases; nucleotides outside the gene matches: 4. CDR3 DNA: TGTGCCATCAGGGGACTAGCGGGAGTTATAGATACGCAGTATTTT. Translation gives CAIRGLAGVIDTQYF.